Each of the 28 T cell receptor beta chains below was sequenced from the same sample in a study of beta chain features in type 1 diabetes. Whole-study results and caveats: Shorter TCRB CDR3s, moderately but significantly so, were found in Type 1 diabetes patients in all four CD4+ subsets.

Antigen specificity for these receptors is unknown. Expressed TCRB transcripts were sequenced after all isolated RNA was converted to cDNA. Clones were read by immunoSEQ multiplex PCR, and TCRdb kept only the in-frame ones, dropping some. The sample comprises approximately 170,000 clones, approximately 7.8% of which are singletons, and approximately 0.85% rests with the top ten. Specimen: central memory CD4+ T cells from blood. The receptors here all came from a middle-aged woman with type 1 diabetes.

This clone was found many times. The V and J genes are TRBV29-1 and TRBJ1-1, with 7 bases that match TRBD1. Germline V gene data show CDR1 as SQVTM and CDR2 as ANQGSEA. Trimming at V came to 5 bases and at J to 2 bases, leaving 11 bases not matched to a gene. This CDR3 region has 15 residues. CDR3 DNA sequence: TGCAGCGTTTCCCACAGGGGCACAGAAAACACTGAAGCTTTCTTT. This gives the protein CSVSHRGTENTEAFF.

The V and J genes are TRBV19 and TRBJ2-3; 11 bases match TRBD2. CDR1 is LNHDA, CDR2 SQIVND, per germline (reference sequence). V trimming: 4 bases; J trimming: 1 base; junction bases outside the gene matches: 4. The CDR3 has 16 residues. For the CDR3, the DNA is TGTGCCAGTAGTACGCAGACTAGCGGGGGCACAGATACGCAGTATTTT. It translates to CASSTQTSGGTDTQYF. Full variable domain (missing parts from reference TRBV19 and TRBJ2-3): DGGITQSPKYLFRKEGQNVTLSCEQNLNHDAMYWYRQDPGQGLRLIYYSQIVNDFQKGDIAEGYSVSREKKESFPLTVTSAQKNPTAFYLCASSTQTSGGTDTQYFGPGTRLTVL.

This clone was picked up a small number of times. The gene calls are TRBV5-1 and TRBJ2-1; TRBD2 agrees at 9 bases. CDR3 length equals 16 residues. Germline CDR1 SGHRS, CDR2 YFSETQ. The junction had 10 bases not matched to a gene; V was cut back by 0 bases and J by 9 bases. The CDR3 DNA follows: TGCGCCAGCAGCTTGGGGACTAGCGCTTTTAGGGGTGAGCAGTTCTTC. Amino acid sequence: CASSLGTSAFRGEQFF.

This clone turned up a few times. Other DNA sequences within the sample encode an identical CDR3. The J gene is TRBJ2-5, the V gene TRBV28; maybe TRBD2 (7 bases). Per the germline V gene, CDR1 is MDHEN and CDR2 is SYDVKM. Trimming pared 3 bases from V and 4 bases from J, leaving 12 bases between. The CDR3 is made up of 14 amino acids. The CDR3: CASSLSGGAETQYF. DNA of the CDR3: TGTGCCAGCAGTTTGTCGGGGGGCGCAGAGACCCAGTACTTC.

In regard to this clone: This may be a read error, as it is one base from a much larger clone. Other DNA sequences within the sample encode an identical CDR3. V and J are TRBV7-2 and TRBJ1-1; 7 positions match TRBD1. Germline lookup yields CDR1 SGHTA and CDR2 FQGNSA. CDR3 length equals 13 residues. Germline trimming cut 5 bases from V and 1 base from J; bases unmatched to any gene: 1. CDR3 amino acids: CASSRQGNTEAFF. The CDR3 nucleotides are TGTGCCAGCAGCCGACAGGGGAACACTGAAGCTTTCTTT.

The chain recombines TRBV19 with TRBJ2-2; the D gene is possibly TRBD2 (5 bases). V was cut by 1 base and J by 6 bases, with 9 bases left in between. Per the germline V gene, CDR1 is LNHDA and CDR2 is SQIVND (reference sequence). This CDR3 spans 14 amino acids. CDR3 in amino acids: CASSIGRRPGELFF. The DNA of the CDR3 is TGTGCCAGTAGTATAGGGAGGCGGCCCGGGGAGCTGTTTTTT.

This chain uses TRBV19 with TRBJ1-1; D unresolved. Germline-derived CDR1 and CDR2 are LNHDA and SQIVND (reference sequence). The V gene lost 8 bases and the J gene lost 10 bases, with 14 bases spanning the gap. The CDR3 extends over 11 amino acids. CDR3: CASRVGNGAFF. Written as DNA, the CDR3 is TGTGCCAGTCGTGTCGGGAACGGAGCTTTCTTT.

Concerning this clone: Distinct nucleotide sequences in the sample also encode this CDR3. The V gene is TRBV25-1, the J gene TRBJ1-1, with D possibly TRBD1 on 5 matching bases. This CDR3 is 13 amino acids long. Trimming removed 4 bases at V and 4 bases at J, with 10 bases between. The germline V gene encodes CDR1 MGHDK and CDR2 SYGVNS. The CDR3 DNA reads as TGTGCCAGCAGTGCCCAGGGAGGCACTGAAGCTTTCTTT. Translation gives CASSAQGGTEAFF.

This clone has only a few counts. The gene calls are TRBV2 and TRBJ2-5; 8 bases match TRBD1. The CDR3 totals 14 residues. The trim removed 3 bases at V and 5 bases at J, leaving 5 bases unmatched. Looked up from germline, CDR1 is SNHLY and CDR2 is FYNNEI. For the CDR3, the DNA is TGTGCCAGCAGTGAGCAGGGGGCCTTTGAGACCCAGTACTTC. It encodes CASSEQGAFETQYF.

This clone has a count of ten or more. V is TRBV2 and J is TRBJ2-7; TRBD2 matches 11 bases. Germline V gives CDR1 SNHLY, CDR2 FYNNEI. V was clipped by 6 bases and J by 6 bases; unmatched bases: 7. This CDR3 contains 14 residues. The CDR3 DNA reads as TGTGCCAGCAGCCTAGCGGGAGGCGGGGTCGAGCAGTACTTC. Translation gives CASSLAGGGVEQYF.

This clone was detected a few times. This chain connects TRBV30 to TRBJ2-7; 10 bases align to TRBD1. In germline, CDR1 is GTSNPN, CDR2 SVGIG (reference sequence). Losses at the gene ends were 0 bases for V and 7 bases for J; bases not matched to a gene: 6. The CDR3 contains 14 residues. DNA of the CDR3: TGTGCCTGGAGTGTGGGGACAGGGGCGCGGGAGCAGTACTTC. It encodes CAWSVGTGAREQYF.

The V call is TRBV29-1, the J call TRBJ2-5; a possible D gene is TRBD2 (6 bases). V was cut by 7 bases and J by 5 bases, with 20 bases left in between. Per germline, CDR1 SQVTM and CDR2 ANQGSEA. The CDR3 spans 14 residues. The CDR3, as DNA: TGCAGCGCCCTGGGGGAAGCAGGAGGGGAGACCCAGTACTTC. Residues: CSALGEAGGETQYF.

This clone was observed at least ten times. Here the CDR3 reads CSVEAGADTQYF. The CDR3, as DNA: TGCAGCGTTGAAGCAGGGGCAGATACGCAGTATTTT. The chain employs TRBV29-1 and TRBJ2-3; D possibly corresponds to TRBD1 (6 bases). The CDR3 covers 12 residues. The germline V and J ends were trimmed by 1 base and 4 bases, with 6 bases remaining between them. CDR1 is SQVTM and CDR2 is ANQGSEA in the germline V gene.

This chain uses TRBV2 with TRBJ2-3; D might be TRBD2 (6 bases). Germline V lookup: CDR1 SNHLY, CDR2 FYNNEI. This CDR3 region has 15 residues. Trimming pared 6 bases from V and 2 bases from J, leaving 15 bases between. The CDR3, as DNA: TGTGCCAGCAGCCTAGCGAACCCCCCCACAGATACGCAGTATTTT. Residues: CASSLANPPTDTQYF.

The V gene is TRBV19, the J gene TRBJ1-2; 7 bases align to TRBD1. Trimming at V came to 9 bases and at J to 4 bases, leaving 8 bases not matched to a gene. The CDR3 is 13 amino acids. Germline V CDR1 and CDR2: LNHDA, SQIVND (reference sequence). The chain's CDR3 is CASRQGRSYGYTF. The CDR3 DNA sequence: TGTGCCAGCAGACAGGGCAGGAGCTATGGCTACACCTTC.

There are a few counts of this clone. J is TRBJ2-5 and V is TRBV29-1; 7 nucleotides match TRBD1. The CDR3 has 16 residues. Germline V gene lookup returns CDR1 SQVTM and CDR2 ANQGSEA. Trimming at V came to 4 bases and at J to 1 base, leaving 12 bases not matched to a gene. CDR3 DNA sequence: TGCAGCGTTGTAAATGCCGGTAGGGGGCCCCAAGAGACCCAGTACTTC. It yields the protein CSVVNAGRGPQETQYF.

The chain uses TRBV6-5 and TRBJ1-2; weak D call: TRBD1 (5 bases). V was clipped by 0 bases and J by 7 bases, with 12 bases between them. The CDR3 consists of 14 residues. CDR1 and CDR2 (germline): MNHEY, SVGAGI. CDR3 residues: CASSYSGDWGGYTF. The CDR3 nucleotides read TGTGCCAGCAGTTACTCGGGGGACTGGGGTGGCTACACCTTC.

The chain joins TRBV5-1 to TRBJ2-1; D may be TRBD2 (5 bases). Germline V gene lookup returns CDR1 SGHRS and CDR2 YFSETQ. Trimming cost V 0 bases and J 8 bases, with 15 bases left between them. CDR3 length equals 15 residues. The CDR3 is CASSLAEEAAHEQFF. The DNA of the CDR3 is TGCGCCAGCAGCTTGGCGGAGGAGGCGGCACATGAGCAGTTCTTC.

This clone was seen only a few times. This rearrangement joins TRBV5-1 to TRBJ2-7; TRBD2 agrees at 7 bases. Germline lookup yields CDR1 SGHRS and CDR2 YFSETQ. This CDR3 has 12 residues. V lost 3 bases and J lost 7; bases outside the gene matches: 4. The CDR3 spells CASSSTGREQYF. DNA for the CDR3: TGCGCCAGCAGCTCGACCGGGAGGGAGCAGTACTTC.

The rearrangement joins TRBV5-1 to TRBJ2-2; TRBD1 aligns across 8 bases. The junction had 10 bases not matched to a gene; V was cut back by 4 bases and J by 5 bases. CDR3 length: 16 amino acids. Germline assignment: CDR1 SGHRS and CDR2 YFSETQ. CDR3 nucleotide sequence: TGCGCCAGCAGCCCCCGACAGGGGTGGGAAACCGGGGAGCTGTTTTTT. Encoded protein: CASSPRQGWETGELFF.

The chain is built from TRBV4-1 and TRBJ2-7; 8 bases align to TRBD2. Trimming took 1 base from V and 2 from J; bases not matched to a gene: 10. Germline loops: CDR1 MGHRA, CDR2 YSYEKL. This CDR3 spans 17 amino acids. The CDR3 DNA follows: TGCGCCAGCAGCCAAGCTTTGGTAGCGGGGCTCCCCTACGAGCAGTACTTC. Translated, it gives CASSQALVAGLPYEQYF.

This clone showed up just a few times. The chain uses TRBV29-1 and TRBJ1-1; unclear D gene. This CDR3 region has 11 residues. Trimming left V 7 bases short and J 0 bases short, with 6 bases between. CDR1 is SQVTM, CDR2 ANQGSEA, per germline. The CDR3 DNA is TGCAGCGCCACTATGAACACTGAAGCTTTCTTT. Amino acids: CSATMNTEAFF.

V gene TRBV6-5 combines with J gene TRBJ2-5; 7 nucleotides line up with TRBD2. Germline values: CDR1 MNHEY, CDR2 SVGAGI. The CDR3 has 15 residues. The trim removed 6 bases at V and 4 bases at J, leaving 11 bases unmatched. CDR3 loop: CASSTGGSRVETQYF. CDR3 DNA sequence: TGTGCCAGCAGCACGGGCGGGAGTAGAGTAGAGACCCAGTACTTC.

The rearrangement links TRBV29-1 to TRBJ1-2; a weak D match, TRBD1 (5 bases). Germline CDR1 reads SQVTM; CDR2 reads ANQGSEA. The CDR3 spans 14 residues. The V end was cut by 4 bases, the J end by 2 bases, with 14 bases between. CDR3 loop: CSVAEVTENYGYTF. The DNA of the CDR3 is TGCAGCGTTGCTGAGGTGACAGAGAACTATGGCTACACCTTC.

Here the CDR3 reads CASSQSTRGEANEKLFF. Written as DNA, the CDR3 is TGTGCCAGCAGCCAGTCGACCCGGGGGGAGGCTAATGAAAAACTGTTTTTT. The chain is built from TRBV4-2 and TRBJ1-4; D might be TRBD1 (5 bases). V was trimmed by 3 bases and J by 3 bases, leaving 17 bases between them. From germline, CDR1 is LGHNA and CDR2 YNFKEQ. The CDR3 has 17 amino acids.

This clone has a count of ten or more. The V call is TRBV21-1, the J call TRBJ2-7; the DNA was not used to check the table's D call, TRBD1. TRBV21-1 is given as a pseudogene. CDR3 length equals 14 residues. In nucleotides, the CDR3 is TGTGCCAGCAGCACCCCCGGACAGGGCCGCGAGCAGTACTTC. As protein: CASSTPGQGREQYF.

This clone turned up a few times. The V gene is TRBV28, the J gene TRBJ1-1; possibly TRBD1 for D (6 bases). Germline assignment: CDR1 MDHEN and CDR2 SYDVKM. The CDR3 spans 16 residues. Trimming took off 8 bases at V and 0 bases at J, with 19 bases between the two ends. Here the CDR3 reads CASRSGGAVMNTEAFF. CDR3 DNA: TGTGCCAGCCGGTCCGGGGGGGCCGTAATGAACACTGAAGCTTTCTTT. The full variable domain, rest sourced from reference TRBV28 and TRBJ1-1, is DVKVTQSSRYLVKRTGEKVFLECVQDMDHENMFWYRQDPGLGLRLIYFSYDVKMKEKGDIPEGYSVSREKKERFSLILESASTNQTSMYLCASRSGGAVMNTEAFFGQGTRLTVV.

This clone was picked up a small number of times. The chain's CDR3 is CASSQALTSGGLYEQYF. The CDR3 DNA follows: TGCGCCAGCAGCCAGGCTTTGACTAGCGGGGGACTCTACGAGCAGTACTTC. V is TRBV4-3 and J is TRBJ2-7, with 12 bases identical to TRBD2. Trimming took 3 bases from V and 3 from J; bases not matched to a gene: 9. Germline CDR1 is LGHNA and CDR2 is YSLEER. The CDR3 is made up of 17 amino acids.